The rows below give T cell receptor beta chains drawn from one sample of a study of cytomegalovirus exposure and HLA in healthy donors. Generated by immunoSEQ multiplex PCR, the TCRdb table keeps only in-frame clones and is missing some. The profile shows around 130,000 clones, under 90% of them singletons. Sequencing input: PBMCs. The receptors derive from a man younger than 45 in good health and CMV-seronegative. CDR3s include the opening cysteine and the closing phenylalanine or tryptophan. The D gene is left open where the match is weak. For some rows the clone size is stated as once, few or many, or as a class when expanded; others skip it.

.,TRBV11-2,.,15,TRBJ2-7,TGTGCCAGCAGCTTAGAAGCAGGGGTTGCCTACGAGCAGTACTTC,CASSLEAGVAYEQYF
.,TRBV7-2,TRBD1,16,TRBJ2-5,TGTGCCAGCAGCCGTCCTAGGGGACAGGGGTTCGAGACCCAGTACTTC,CASSRPRGQGFETQYF
.,TRBV7-9,TRBD1,14,TRBJ2-3,TGTGCCAGCAGCAATACAGGGACAGGGGATACGCAGTATTTT,CASSNTGTGDTQYF
.,TRBV5-1,TRBD1,19,TRBJ1-5,TGCGCCAGCAGCCACCTCCCCCAAGAGGACAGGGGTAGCAATCAGCCCCAGCATTTT,CASSHLPQEDRGSNQPQHF
.,TRBV28,TRBD2,15,TRBJ2-7,TGTGCCAGCAGTTCGGGACTAGCGGGGGGGATCGAGCAGTACTTC,CASSSGLAGGIEQYF
.,TRBV4-1,TRBD2,15,TRBJ2-3,TGCGCCAGCAGCACCCTAGCGGGGGGTCCAGATACGCAGTATTTT,CASSTLAGGPDTQYF
.,TRBV28,.,14,TRBJ1-6,TGTGCCAGCAAAAGCGGCTCCTATAATTCACCCCTCCACTTT,CASKSGSYNSPLHF
.,TRBV4-3,TRBD1,15,TRBJ1-1,TGCGCCAGCAGCCACCGACAGGGGGCGAACACTGAAGCTTTCTTT,CASSHRQGANTEAFF
.,TRBV4-2,.,16,TRBJ1-5,TGTGCCAGCAGCCAAGAGAAGTCAGGGCTCGGACAGCCCCAGCATTTT,CASSQEKSGLGQPQHF
.,TRBV11-2,TRBD1,14,TRBJ1-5,TGTGCCAGCAGCGCCGGGACAGGGGTCTTTCCCCAGCATTTT,CASSAGTGVFPQHF
.,TRBV7-8,.,15,TRBJ2-1,TGTGCCAGCAGCGCGGGACCAGCGAACTACAATGAGCAGTTCTTC,CASSAGPANYNEQFF
few,TRBV10-2,.,11,TRBJ2-3,TGCGCCAGCAGTGAACAGGATACGCAGTATTTT,CASSEQDTQYF
.,TRBV7-9,TRBD1,13,TRBJ2-7,TGTGCCAGCAGTCAGACAGGGGATAACGAGCAGTACTTC,CASSQTGDNEQYF
.,TRBV19,.,12,TRBJ2-2,TGTGCCAGTAGGCTAGGGGGAGGGGAGCTGTTTTTT,CASRLGGGELFF
.,TRBV28,TRBD1,15,TRBJ2-7,TGTGCCAGCAGTTTCACTCTGACAGGGAACTACGAGCAGTACTTC,CASSFTLTGNYEQYF
.,TRBV23-1,TRBD2,17,TRBJ2-3,TGCGCCAGCAGTCACTCTAAGCGGGGGTGTGGGACAGATACGCAGTATTTT,CASSHSKRGCGTDTQYF
.,TRBV29-1,.,13,TRBJ2-1,TGCAGCGTTGAGGGGGAGGACTACAATGAGCAGTTCTTC,CSVEGEDYNEQFF
.,TRBV19,TRBD1,15,TRBJ2-3,TGTGCCAGTAGTAAGGACAGGGTGGGCACAGATACGCAGTATTTT,CASSKDRVGTDTQYF
.,TRBV29-1,TRBD1,14,TRBJ1-4,TGCAGCGTTGTAGGGGACAGGGAAAATGAAAAACTGTTTTTT,CSVVGDRENEKLFF
once,TRBV19,.,14,TRBJ1-1,TGTGCCAGTAGCCCCGCGGGGGGGAACACTGAAGCTTTCTTT,CASSPAGGNTEAFF